This T cell receptor (beta chain) was captured by sequencing in a study of blood T cell repertoires in COVID-19. Looking at the study overall: Material from acute and convalescent COVID-19 was sourced from the United States, Italy and Spain. From T cells, B-cell-depleted T cells, or PBMCs came the material, which was cDNA or gDNA.

Libraries were prepared by immunoSEQ multiplex PCR; TCRdb keeps only in-frame clonotypes and omits some of them. The sample lists 80,000 or so clones, around 90% occurring once. The V end was cut by 6 bases, the J end by 7 bases, with 10 bases between. CDR3 length: 12 amino acids. The germline CDR1 and CDR2 sequences are MNHEY and SVGAGI. Sequencing input: peripheral blood. The gene calls are TRBV6-5 and TRBJ2-1; D is unclear. The clonotype originates from a man in his fifties or sixties with acute or convalescent COVID-19. The CDR3 DNA reads TGTGCCAGCAGGTCGAGTTGGAATGAGCAGTTCTTC. Its translation: CASRSSWNEQFF.